These T cell receptor beta chains were read from a single sample in a study of OX40 agonist ivuxolimab in advanced cancers. The assay was immunoSEQ multiplex PCR, and TCRdb's table has in-frame clones only and misses some. The sample yields under 85,000 clones, roughly three quarters seen once. This material consisted of CD4+ or CD8+ T cells sorted from blood, taken in a trial of the OX40 agonist ivuxolimab. These receptors all come from an adult with an advanced solid tumor such as melanoma, head and neck, liver or kidney cancer. CDR3s include the opening cysteine and the closing phenylalanine or tryptophan. The D gene is left open where the match is weak. Some rows mark clone size as missing; the rest say once, few, many or name a class of expanded clone.

TRBV2	NA	NA	TRBJ1-1	TGTGCCAGCAGTGAAGCGGGTAGGGGAGGCACTGAAGCTTTCTTT	CASSEAGRGGTEAFF
TRBV18	NA	NA	TRBJ2-1	TGTGCCAGCTCACCATACTCCGACAATGAGCAGTTCTTC	CASSPYSDNEQFF
TRBV5-8	NA	NA	TRBJ2-7	TGTGCCAGCAGCCTTTTGGGGACGGTCTCCTACGAGCAGTACTTC	CASSLLGTVSYEQYF
TRBV4-3	NA	NA	TRBJ2-1	TGCGCCAGCAGCCAAGGAGGGTCATGGGGGAGTGGGAATGAGCAGTTCTTC	CASSQGGSWGSGNEQFF
TRBV10-3	TRBD1	NA	TRBJ2-5	TGTGCCATCAGTGAGTTAACAGGGGGCCGGGAGCAGTACTTC	CAISELTGGREQYF
TRBV5-4	NA	NA	TRBJ2-2	TGTGCCAGCAGCTTGACGGAGCCCGGGGAGCTGTTTTTT	CASSLTEPGELFF
TRBV7-3	NA	NA	TRBJ1-3	TGTGCCAGCAGCTTAATGTCCTCTGGAAACACCATATATTTT	CASSLMSSGNTIYF
TRBV19	NA	few	TRBJ1-2	TGTGCCAGTACCACGAGGGGTGGCTACACCTTC	CASTTRGGYTF
TRBV6-6	TRBD2	NA	TRBJ2-5	TGTGCCAGCAGTCCGGGACTAGGAGGGCCCGAGACCCAGTACTTC	CASSPGLGGPETQYF
TRBV6-4	NA	NA	TRBJ1-1	TGTGCCGGCCCCTCGGTACGGCAGTGCGACACTGAAGCTTTCTTT	CAGPSVRQCDTEAFF
TRBV6-5	NA	NA	TRBJ1-1	TGTGCCAGCAGGCAGGGACTTAAGAACACTGAAGCTTTCTTT	CASRQGLKNTEAFF
TRBV7-9	NA	once	TRBJ1-2	TGTGCCAGCAGCCGCGACGGCTCCGGGGGCTACACCTTC	CASSRDGSGGYTF
TRBV9	NA	NA	TRBJ2-7	TGTGCCAGCAGCGTAGCGACGGGGGCCCAGTACGAGCAGTACTTC	CASSVATGAQYEQYF
TRBV19	NA	NA	TRBJ1-1	TGTGCCAGTAGTATAGACAGGTATGAAGCTTTCTTT	CASSIDRYEAFF
TRBV30	NA	NA	TRBJ1-2	TGTGCCTGGTTTCGGGGGGGAGGCTACACCTTC	CAWFRGGGYTF
TRBV6-1	NA	NA	TRBJ2-2	TGTGCCAGCACGGCAGGTACTTACACCGGGGAGCTGTTTTTT	CASTAGTYTGELFF
TRBV6-5	TRBD2	NA	TRBJ2-3	TGTGCCAGCAGTTACGCGCCAGCGGGGGGCACAGATACGCAGTATTTT	CASSYAPAGGTDTQYF
TRBV6-4	TRBD2	NA	TRBJ2-7	TGTGCCAGCGAGTTATTATGGGACTACAAGGAGCAGTACTTC	CASELLWDYKEQYF
TRBV5-4	NA	NA	TRBJ2-5	TGTGCCAGCAGCTTCCGGTCCCCGGGAGAACAAGAGACCCAGTACTTC	CASSFRSPGEQETQYF
TRBV6-5	NA	NA	TRBJ1-5	TGTGCCACTAACCGGGGACTTGGGAGTGGTCAGCCCCAGCATTTT	CATNRGLGSGQPQHF
TRBV11-3	TRBD1	NA	TRBJ1-6	TGTGCCAGCAGCTCCGGGACAGGGTCCTATAATTCACCCCTCCACTTT	CASSSGTGSYNSPLHF
TRBV5-1	NA	NA	TRBJ2-5	TGCGCCAGCAGCCCGGGGACGTTCCAAGAGACCCAGTACTTC	CASSPGTFQETQYF
TRBV19	NA	few	TRBJ1-3	TGTGCCAGTAGCAACACAGGGTACTCTGGAAACACCATATATTTT	CASSNTGYSGNTIYF
TRBV27	NA	NA	TRBJ2-7	TGTGCCAGCAACCGGGACACCTACGAGCAGTACTTC	CASNRDTYEQYF
TRBV4-1	TRBD1	NA	TRBJ1-2	TGCGCCAGCAGCCCCGAACCGCCCGGGACAGGGAGTCGTCCGTATGGCTACACCTTC	CASSPEPPGTGSRPYGYTF
TRBV11-2	NA	NA	TRBJ1-2	TGTGCCAGCAGCTCCGGAAGCCACTATGGCTACACCTTC	CASSSGSHYGYTF
TRBV18	TRBD2	NA	TRBJ2-1	TGTGCCAGCTCACCGCGGACTAGCGGGAGCCTCCACAATGAGCAGTTCTTC	CASSPRTSGSLHNEQFF
TRBV10-2	NA	NA	TRBJ1-2	TGCGCCAGCAGTGAAGGCAAAGGGGTTAACTATGGCTACACCTTC	CASSEGKGVNYGYTF
TRBV6-4	NA	NA	TRBJ2-3	TGTGCCAGCAGTGACGTCCTTACAGATACGCAGTATTTT	CASSDVLTDTQYF
TRBV12-5	NA	NA	TRBJ1-2	TGTGCTAGTTCTCCAGGGGAATTTGACGGCTACACCTTC	CASSPGEFDGYTF
TRBV7-3	NA	once	TRBJ2-3	TGTGCCAGCAGCTTAACCCGTCGGGAGACGCAGTATTTT	CASSLTRRETQYF
TRBV7-3	TRBD2	once	TRBJ2-3	TGTGCCAGCAGCTTAGGACTAGCCACCGATACGCAGTATTTT	CASSLGLATDTQYF
TRBV30	NA	few	TRBJ2-1	TGTGCCTGGAGCGAGAGGTACAATGAGCAGTTCTTC	CAWSERYNEQFF
TRBV29-1	NA	NA	TRBJ2-1	TGCAGCGTGCAGGGATCCTACAATGAGCAGTTCTTC	CSVQGSYNEQFF
TRBV6-5	TRBD2	NA	TRBJ2-5	TGTGCCAGCAGTTACGGGAGGGGTCGAGAGACCCAGTACTTC	CASSYGRGRETQYF
TRBV2	TRBD2	once	TRBJ2-1	TGTGCCAGCCGGACTAGAAAATACAATGAGCAGTTCTTC	CASRTRKYNEQFF
TRBV21-1	NA	NA	TRBJ2-1	TGTGCCAGCAGCACTCGGACAGTGAGCTCCTACAATGAGCAGTTCTTC	CASSTRTVSSYNEQFF
TRBV6-5	NA	NA	TRBJ2-7	TGTGCCAGCACCCCACGGAGGGGCGAGCAGTACTTC	CASTPRRGEQYF
TRBV9	TRBD2	NA	TRBJ2-5	TGTGCCAGCAGCGTAGGGGCGGGAGTTCAAGAGACCCAGTACTTC	CASSVGAGVQETQYF